A selection of T cell receptor beta chains follows, all from one sample in a study of T cell changes during pregnancy in multiple sclerosis. TCRdb keeps only in-frame clones here, not all; method: immunoSEQ multiplex PCR. Here the sample spans almost 50,000 clones, roughly 95% being singletons. Sample: CD4+ T cells from peripheral blood mononuclear cells, taken in the third trimester of pregnancy. The receptors stem from a female donor with multiple sclerosis, enrolled in a pregnancy study. The CDR3 runs from the conserved cysteine through the conserved F or W. The order of the fields is J gene, clone size, D gene, CDR3 length, V gene, CDR3 protein, CDR3 DNA. D genes are given only for firm matches. Expanded clones get a size class; other rows say once, few or many, or leave the size out.

J: TRBJ2-7
size: NA
D: TRBD2
length: 12
V: TRBV7-9
CDR3: CASSPGGYEQYF
DNA: TGTGCCAGCAGCCCGGGAGGTTACGAGCAGTACTTC

J: TRBJ1-6
size: NA
D: NA
length: 17
V: TRBV19
CDR3: CASRTGRLSSYNSPLHF
DNA: TGTGCCAGTAGAACAGGACGATTGAGCTCCTATAATTCACCCCTCCACTTT

J: TRBJ2-3
size: NA
D: TRBD1
length: 13
V: TRBV19
CDR3: CASSPRTGDTQYF
DNA: TGTGCCAGTAGTCCCAGGACAGGGGACACGCAGTATTTT

J: TRBJ2-7
size: NA
D: TRBD1
length: 15
V: TRBV7-3
CDR3: CASSLSGAGTGVLYF
DNA: TGTGCCAGCAGCTTAAGTGGCGCCGGGACAGGGGTACTGTACTTC

J: TRBJ2-5
size: NA
D: TRBD1
length: 15
V: TRBV5-1
CDR3: CASSPTTGVEETQYF
DNA: TGCGCCAGCAGCCCCACGACAGGGGTGGAAGAGACCCAGTACTTC

J: TRBJ1-5
size: NA
D: NA
length: 13
V: TRBV6-5
CDR3: CASSQDLREPQHF
DNA: TGTGCCAGCAGTCAGGATCTCAGGGAGCCCCAGCATTTT

J: TRBJ1-1
size: NA
D: NA
length: 12
V: TRBV28
CDR3: CASSLRQTEAFF
DNA: TGTGCCAGCAGTTTACGACAGACTGAAGCTTTCTTT

J: TRBJ2-5
size: NA
D: NA
length: 14
V: TRBV10-2
CDR3: CASSVLGGRETQYF
DNA: TGCGCCAGCAGTGTGCTGGGTGGGCGAGAGACCCAGTACTTC

J: TRBJ1-1
size: NA
D: NA
length: 16
V: TRBV19
CDR3: CASSGFGQPLNTEAFF
DNA: TGTGCCAGCTCGGGGTTCGGGCAGCCCCTGAACACTGAAGCTTTCTTT

J: TRBJ2-7
size: NA
D: TRBD2
length: 16
V: TRBV7-6
CDR3: CASSLRSSGSLDEQYF
DNA: TGTGCCAGCAGCTTAAGGTCGAGCGGGAGTTTAGACGAGCAGTACTTC

J: TRBJ2-2
size: once
D: TRBD2
length: 21
V: TRBV4-1
CDR3: CASSQEPHKHTSGVSSGELFF
DNA: TGCGCCAGCAGCCAAGAGCCCCACAAACATACTAGCGGGGTTTCTTCCGGGGAGCTGTTTTTT

J: TRBJ1-1
size: NA
D: NA
length: 15
V: TRBV13
CDR3: CASSPPRQFPTEAFF
DNA: TGTGCCAGCAGCCCACCCCGACAGTTCCCCACTGAAGCTTTCTTT

J: TRBJ2-1
size: once
D: TRBD2
length: 16
V: TRBV14
CDR3: CASSHPASGSWYEQFF
DNA: TGTGCCAGCAGCCACCCGGCCAGCGGGAGTTGGTATGAGCAGTTCTTC

J: TRBJ1-1
size: once
D: TRBD1
length: 15
V: TRBV9
CDR3: CASSFGTGGSAEAFF
DNA: TGTGCCAGCAGTTTCGGGACAGGGGGGTCAGCTGAAGCTTTCTTT

J: TRBJ2-7
size: NA
D: TRBD1
length: 15
V: TRBV6-6
CDR3: CASSPGQGTLHEQYF
DNA: TGTGCCAGCAGCCCGGGACAGGGAACTCTCCACGAGCAGTACTTC

J: TRBJ2-1
size: NA
D: TRBD2
length: 15
V: TRBV7-8
CDR3: CASSLDGLAVNEQFF
DNA: TGTGCCAGCAGCTTAGACGGACTAGCGGTCAATGAGCAGTTCTTC

J: TRBJ2-5
size: once
D: TRBD2
length: 13
V: TRBV9
CDR3: CASSIAGGETQYF
DNA: TGTGCCAGCAGCATAGCGGGGGGGGAGACCCAGTACTTC

J: TRBJ1-2
size: NA
D: TRBD1
length: 14
V: TRBV6-5
CDR3: CASSSLDRLYGYTF
DNA: TGTGCCAGCAGTTCCCTGGACAGGCTCTATGGCTACACCTTC

J: TRBJ1-2
size: NA
D: NA
length: 13
V: TRBV9
CDR3: CASSVGLGGRLSF
DNA: TGTGCCAGCAGCGTTGGTTTGGGGGGGAGGTTGTCCTTC

J: TRBJ1-2
size: NA
D: NA
length: 17
V: TRBV7-2
CDR3: CASSSHGQMTTNYGYTF
DNA: TGTGCCAGCAGCTCTCACGGACAGATGACGACTAACTATGGCTACACCTTC

J: TRBJ2-7
size: NA
D: NA
length: 14
V: TRBV9
CDR3: CASTPTVSSYEQYF
DNA: TGTGCCAGCACCCCGACAGTGAGCTCCTACGAGCAGTACTTC

J: TRBJ1-2
size: NA
D: NA
length: 14
V: TRBV5-1
CDR3: CASSLGGGPYGYTF
DNA: TGCGCCAGCAGCTTAGGCGGGGGGCCTTATGGCTACACCTTC

J: TRBJ2-1
size: NA
D: TRBD2
length: 15
V: TRBV25-1
CDR3: CASSDLAGGDNEQFF
DNA: TGTGCCAGCAGTGACCTAGCGGGAGGGGACAATGAGCAGTTCTTC

J: TRBJ2-7
size: once
D: NA
length: 13
V: TRBV5-1
CDR3: CASSLEQLYEQYF
DNA: TGCGCCAGCAGCTTGGAACAGCTTTACGAGCAGTACTTC

J: TRBJ2-1
size: once
D: NA
length: 15
V: TRBV9
CDR3: CASSVDNPLDNEQFF
DNA: TGTGCCAGCAGCGTAGACAACCCCTTGGACAATGAGCAGTTCTTC

J: TRBJ1-2
size: NA
D: TRBD1
length: 14
V: TRBV5-4
CDR3: CASSSGDRGSGYTF
DNA: TGTGCCAGCAGCTCAGGGGACAGGGGAAGTGGCTACACCTTC

J: TRBJ2-5
size: NA
D: NA
length: 16
V: TRBV30
CDR3: CAWSVGRDRSPETQYF
DNA: TGTGCCTGGAGTGTCGGACGTGACAGGAGCCCAGAGACCCAGTACTTC

J: TRBJ1-3
size: NA
D: TRBD1
length: 14
V: TRBV5-1
CDR3: CASSPTGIGNTIYF
DNA: TGCGCCAGCAGCCCGACAGGGATCGGGAACACCATATATTTT

J: TRBJ1-1
size: once
D: NA
length: 14
V: TRBV2
CDR3: CASRSTALNTEAFF
DNA: TGTGCCAGCAGGTCGACAGCTTTGAACACTGAAGCTTTCTTT

J: TRBJ1-6
size: NA
D: NA
length: 14
V: TRBV2
CDR3: CASSEGPGNSPLHF
DNA: TGTGCCAGCAGTGAAGGTCCAGGCAATTCACCCCTCCACTTT

J: TRBJ2-5
size: NA
D: TRBD1
length: 14
V: TRBV6-1
CDR3: CASHRRTGWETQYF
DNA: TGTGCCAGCCACCGACGGACAGGGTGGGAGACCCAGTACTTC

J: TRBJ1-6
size: NA
D: NA
length: 15
V: TRBV6-1
CDR3: CASSVERQDNSPLHF
DNA: TGTGCCAGCAGTGTAGAGAGACAAGATAATTCACCCCTCCACTTT

J: TRBJ1-5
size: NA
D: NA
length: 16
V: TRBV19
CDR3: CASSQQQGPGNQPQHF
DNA: TGTGCCAGTAGTCAGCAGCAGGGGCCTGGCAATCAGCCCCAGCATTTT

J: TRBJ2-5
size: NA
D: NA
length: 13
V: TRBV14
CDR3: CASSQDLLETQYF
DNA: TGTGCCAGCAGCCAAGATCTACTGGAGACCCAGTACTTC

J: TRBJ1-5
size: few
D: TRBD1
length: 17
V: TRBV2
CDR3: CASSEPQGRGPNQPQHF
DNA: TGTGCCAGCAGTGAACCCCAAGGTAGGGGGCCGAATCAGCCCCAGCATTTT

J: TRBJ2-1
size: NA
D: TRBD2
length: 14
V: TRBV5-1
CDR3: CASNWREGYNEQFF
DNA: TGCGCCAGCAATTGGCGGGAGGGATACAATGAGCAGTTCTTC

J: TRBJ1-2
size: NA
D: NA
length: 14
V: TRBV9
CDR3: CASSAQGLDYGYTF
DNA: TGTGCCAGCAGCGCGCAGGGGCTGGACTATGGCTACACCTTC

J: TRBJ2-1
size: NA
D: TRBD2
length: 19
V: TRBV18
CDR3: CASSPTKAGKAGGRHEQFF
DNA: TGTGCCAGCTCACCAACAAAAGCGGGAAAAGCGGGGGGGCGACATGAGCAGTTCTTC

J: TRBJ1-1
size: NA
D: NA
length: 14
V: TRBV18
CDR3: CASSQAPGGTEAFF
DNA: TGTGCCAGCTCGCAGGCGCCGGGGGGAACTGAAGCTTTCTTT

J: TRBJ2-7
size: NA
D: NA
length: 14
V: TRBV5-1
CDR3: CASSLETNTYEQYF
DNA: TGCGCCAGCAGCTTGGAGACTAATACCTACGAGCAGTACTTC

J: TRBJ1-2
size: NA
D: NA
length: 16
V: TRBV30
CDR3: CAWSPDLGGGAVGYTF
DNA: TGTGCCTGGAGTCCGGATTTGGGTGGAGGTGCGGTCGGCTACACCTTC

J: TRBJ2-2
size: NA
D: TRBD1
length: 14
V: TRBV9
CDR3: CASSGQGFTGELFF
DNA: TGTGCCAGCAGCGGACAGGGTTTCACCGGGGAGCTGTTTTTT

J: TRBJ2-7
size: NA
D: TRBD1
length: 14
V: TRBV11-2
CDR3: CASSSGTVDYEQYF
DNA: TGTGCCAGCAGCTCCGGGACAGTAGACTACGAGCAGTACTTC

J: TRBJ2-2
size: NA
D: NA
length: 15
V: TRBV5-6
CDR3: CASTRGSSNTGELFF
DNA: TGTGCCAGCACTAGGGGATCTTCGAACACCGGGGAGCTGTTTTTT

J: TRBJ1-2
size: NA
D: NA
length: 15
V: TRBV6-6
CDR3: CASSSPKDRDYGYTF
DNA: TGTGCCAGCAGTTCCCCAAAAGACAGAGACTATGGCTACACCTTC

J: TRBJ2-7
size: NA
D: NA
length: 15
V: TRBV2
CDR3: CASSADRHGFYEQYF
DNA: TGTGCCAGCAGTGCAGACAGGCACGGTTTCTACGAGCAGTACTTC

J: TRBJ2-7
size: NA
D: NA
length: 18
V: TRBV7-9
CDR3: CASSGPGHSGKSSYEQYF
DNA: TGTGCCAGCAGCGGACCGGGACACAGCGGGAAGAGCTCCTACGAGCAGTACTTC

J: TRBJ1-5
size: NA
D: TRBD1
length: 17
V: TRBV5-1
CDR3: CASSLAPGQGAGQPQHF
DNA: TGCGCCAGCAGCTTAGCCCCGGGACAGGGAGCGGGGCAGCCCCAGCATTTT

J: TRBJ2-1
size: NA
D: NA
length: 14
V: TRBV6-6
CDR3: CASSQPEGWNEQFF
DNA: TGTGCCAGCAGTCAACCCGAGGGCTGGAATGAGCAGTTCTTC

J: TRBJ2-1
size: NA
D: TRBD2
length: 13
V: TRBV5-5
CDR3: CASSLGVSGTPFF
DNA: TGTGCCAGCAGCTTGGGCGTCAGCGGGACCCCGTTCTTC

J: TRBJ2-3
size: NA
D: TRBD2
length: 18
V: TRBV29-1
CDR3: CSVEGTSGGAGSTDTQYF
DNA: TGCAGCGTTGAAGGGACTAGCGGGGGGGCCGGTAGCACAGATACGCAGTATTTT

J: TRBJ2-7
size: once
D: TRBD2
length: 15
V: TRBV10-1
CDR3: CARRLAGGPSYEQYF
DNA: TGCGCCCGACGACTAGCGGGGGGCCCCTCGTACGAGCAGTACTTC

J: TRBJ2-5
size: NA
D: TRBD1
length: 15
V: TRBV5-1
CDR3: CASSLQTGGLRTQYF
DNA: TGCGCCAGCAGCTTGCAAACAGGGGGCTTGCGGACCCAGTACTTC

J: TRBJ2-1
size: NA
D: TRBD2
length: 17
V: TRBV10-3
CDR3: CAISESRTSGRGNEQFF
DNA: TGTGCCATCAGTGAGTCCCGGACTAGCGGGAGGGGAAATGAGCAGTTCTTC

J: TRBJ1-5
size: NA
D: TRBD1
length: 14
V: TRBV10-3
CDR3: CATSGGLTNQPQHF
DNA: TGTGCCACCTCAGGGGGCTTGACGAATCAGCCCCAGCATTTT

J: TRBJ1-1
size: NA
D: NA
length: 15
V: TRBV9
CDR3: CASSVFSGMNTEAFF
DNA: TGTGCCAGCAGCGTATTCTCAGGAATGAACACTGAAGCTTTCTTT

J: TRBJ1-1
size: once
D: NA
length: 13
V: TRBV2
CDR3: CASSQGMNTEAFF
DNA: TGTGCCAGCAGTCAGGGGATGAACACTGAAGCTTTCTTT

J: TRBJ1-2
size: NA
D: NA
length: 14
V: TRBV7-2
CDR3: CASSFHQGLGGYTF
DNA: TGTGCCAGCAGCTTCCACCAGGGTTTAGGAGGCTACACCTTC

J: TRBJ2-1
size: NA
D: TRBD2
length: 14
V: TRBV29-1
CDR3: CSVVSGSNIDEQFF
DNA: TGCAGCGTTGTCAGCGGGAGTAACATCGATGAGCAGTTCTTC

J: TRBJ1-1
size: NA
D: TRBD1
length: 13
V: TRBV29-1
CDR3: CSAPGTGGTEAFF
DNA: TGCAGCGCACCCGGGACAGGGGGCACTGAAGCTTTCTTT